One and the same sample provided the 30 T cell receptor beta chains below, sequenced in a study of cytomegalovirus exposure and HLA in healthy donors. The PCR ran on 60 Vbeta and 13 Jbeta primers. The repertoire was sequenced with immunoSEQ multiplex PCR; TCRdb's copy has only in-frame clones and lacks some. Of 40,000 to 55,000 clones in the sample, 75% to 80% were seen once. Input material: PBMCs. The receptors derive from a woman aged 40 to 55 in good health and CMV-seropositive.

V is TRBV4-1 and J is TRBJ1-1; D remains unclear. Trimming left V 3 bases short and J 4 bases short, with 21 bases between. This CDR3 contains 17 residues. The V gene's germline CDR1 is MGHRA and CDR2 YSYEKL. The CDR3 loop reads CASSHSKMRGLGTEAFF. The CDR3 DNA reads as TGCGCCAGCAGCCACTCAAAGATGCGCGGGTTGGGCACTGAAGCTTTCTTT.

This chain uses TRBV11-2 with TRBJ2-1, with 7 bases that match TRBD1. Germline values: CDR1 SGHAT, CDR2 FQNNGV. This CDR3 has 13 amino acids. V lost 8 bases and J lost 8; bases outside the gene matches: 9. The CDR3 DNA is TGTGCCAGCGAGACAGGGCGGTCTTATGAGCAGTTCTTC. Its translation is CASETGRSYEQFF.

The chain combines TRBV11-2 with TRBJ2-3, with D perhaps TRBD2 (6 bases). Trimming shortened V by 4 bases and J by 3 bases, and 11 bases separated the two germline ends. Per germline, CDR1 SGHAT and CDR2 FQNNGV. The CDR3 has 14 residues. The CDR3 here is CASSSAGGTDTQYF. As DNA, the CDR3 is TGTGCCAGCAGCTCGGCCGGGGGTACAGATACGCAGTATTTT.

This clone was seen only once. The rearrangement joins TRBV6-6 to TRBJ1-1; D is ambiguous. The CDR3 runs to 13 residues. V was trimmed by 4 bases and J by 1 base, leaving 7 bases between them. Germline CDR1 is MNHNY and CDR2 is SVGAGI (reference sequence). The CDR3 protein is CASSLAANTEAFF. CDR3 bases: TGTGCCAGCAGTTTAGCGGCGAACACTGAAGCTTTCTTT.

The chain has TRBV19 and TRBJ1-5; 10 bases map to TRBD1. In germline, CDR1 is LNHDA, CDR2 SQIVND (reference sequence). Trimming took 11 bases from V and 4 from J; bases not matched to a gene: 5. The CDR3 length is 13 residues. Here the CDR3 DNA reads TGTGCCGGGTCGGACAGGGGGAATCAGCCCCAGCATTTT. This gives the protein CAGSDRGNQPQHF.

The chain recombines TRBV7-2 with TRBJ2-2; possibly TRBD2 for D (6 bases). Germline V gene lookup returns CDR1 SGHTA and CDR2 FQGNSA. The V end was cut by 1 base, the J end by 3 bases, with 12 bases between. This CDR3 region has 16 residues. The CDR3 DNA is TGTGCCAGCAGCTTAGACGGGGGACGTTACACCGGGGAGCTGTTTTTT. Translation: CASSLDGGRYTGELFF.

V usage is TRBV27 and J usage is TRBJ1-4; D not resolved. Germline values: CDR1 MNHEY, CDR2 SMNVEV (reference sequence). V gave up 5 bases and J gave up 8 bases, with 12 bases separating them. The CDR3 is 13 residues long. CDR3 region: CASSGHGEEKLFF. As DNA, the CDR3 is TGTGCCAGCAGTGGGCACGGGGAAGAAAAACTGTTTTTT.

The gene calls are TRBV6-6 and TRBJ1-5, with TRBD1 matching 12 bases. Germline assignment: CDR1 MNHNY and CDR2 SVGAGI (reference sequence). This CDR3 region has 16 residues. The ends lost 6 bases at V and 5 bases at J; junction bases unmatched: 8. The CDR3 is CASSTRDRGPDQPQHF. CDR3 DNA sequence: TGTGCCAGCAGCACACGGGACAGGGGGCCCGATCAGCCCCAGCATTTT.

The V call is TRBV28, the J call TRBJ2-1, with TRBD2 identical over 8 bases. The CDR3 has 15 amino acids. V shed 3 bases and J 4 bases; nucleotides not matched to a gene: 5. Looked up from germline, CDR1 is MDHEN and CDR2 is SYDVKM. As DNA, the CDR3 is TGTGCCAGCAGTTTCGGGGGGGGGTCATACAATGAGCAGTTCTTC. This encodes CASSFGGGSYNEQFF.

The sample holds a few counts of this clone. CDR3 sequence (DNA): TGTGCCAGCAGTTTAAGGCGGACAAATTCACCCCTCCACTTT. It encodes CASSLRRTNSPLHF. This rearrangement joins TRBV28 to TRBJ1-6, with a tentative D call TRBD1 (5 bases). The V gene's germline CDR1 is MDHEN and CDR2 SYDVKM. V lost 2 bases to trimming and J lost 7 bases, with 9 bases between them. This CDR3 is 14 amino acids long. The entire variable domain, with the rest obtained from reference TRBV28 and TRBJ1-6, is as follows: DVKVTQSSRYLVKRTGEKVFLECVQDMDHENMFWYRQDPGLGLRLIYFSYDVKMKEKGDIPEGYSVSREKKERFSLILESASTNQTSMYLCASSLRRTNSPLHFGNGTRLTVT.

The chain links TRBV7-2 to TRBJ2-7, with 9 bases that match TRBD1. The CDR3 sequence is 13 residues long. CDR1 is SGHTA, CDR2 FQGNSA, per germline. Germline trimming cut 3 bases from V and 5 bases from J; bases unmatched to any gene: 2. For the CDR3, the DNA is TGTGCCAGCAGCTTCCGGGACAGGGACGAGCAGTACTTC. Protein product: CASSFRDRDEQYF.

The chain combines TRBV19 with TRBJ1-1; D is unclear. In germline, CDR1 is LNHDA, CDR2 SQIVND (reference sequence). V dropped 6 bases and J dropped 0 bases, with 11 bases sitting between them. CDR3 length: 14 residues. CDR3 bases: TGTGCCAGTAGCTCGACACGGTTGAACACTGAAGCTTTCTTT. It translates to CASSSTRLNTEAFF. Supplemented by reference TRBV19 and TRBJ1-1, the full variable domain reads DGGITQSPKYLFRKEGQNVTLSCEQNLNHDAMYWYRQDPGQGLRLIYYSQIVNDFQKGDIAEGYSVSREKKESFPLTVTSAQKNPTAFYLCASSSTRLNTEAFFGQGTRLTVV.

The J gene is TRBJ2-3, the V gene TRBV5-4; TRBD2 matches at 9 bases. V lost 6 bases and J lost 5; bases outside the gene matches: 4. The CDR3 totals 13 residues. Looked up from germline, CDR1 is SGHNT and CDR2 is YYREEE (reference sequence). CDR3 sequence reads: CASTAGGGDTQYF. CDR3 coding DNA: TGTGCCAGCACGGCGGGAGGGGGAGATACGCAGTATTTT.

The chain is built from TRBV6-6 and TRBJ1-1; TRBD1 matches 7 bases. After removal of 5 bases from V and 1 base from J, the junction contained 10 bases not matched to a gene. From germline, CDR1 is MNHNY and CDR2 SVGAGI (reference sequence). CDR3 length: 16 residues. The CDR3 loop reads CASSPPQGFKNTEAFF. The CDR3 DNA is TGTGCCAGCAGTCCGCCACAGGGGTTCAAGAACACTGAAGCTTTCTTT.

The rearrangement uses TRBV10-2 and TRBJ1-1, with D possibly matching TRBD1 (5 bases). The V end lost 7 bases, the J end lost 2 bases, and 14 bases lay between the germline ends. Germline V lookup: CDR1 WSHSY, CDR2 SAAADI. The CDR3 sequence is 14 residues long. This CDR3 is CASTEDSLNTEAFF. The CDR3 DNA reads TGCGCCAGCACTGAAGACAGCCTAAACACTGAAGCTTTCTTT.

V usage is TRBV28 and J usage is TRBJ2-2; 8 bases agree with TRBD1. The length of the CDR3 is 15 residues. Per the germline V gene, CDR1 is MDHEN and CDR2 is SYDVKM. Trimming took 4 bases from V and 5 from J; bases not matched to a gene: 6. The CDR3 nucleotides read TGTGCCAGCAGTTCACCAGGGGGCGAAACCGGGGAGCTGTTTTTT. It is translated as CASSSPGGETGELFF.

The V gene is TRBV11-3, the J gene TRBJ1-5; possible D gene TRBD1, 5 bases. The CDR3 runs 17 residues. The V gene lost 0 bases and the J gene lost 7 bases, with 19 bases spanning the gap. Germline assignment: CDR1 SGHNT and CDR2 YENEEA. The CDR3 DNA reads TGTGCCAGCAGCTTAGACGGGGCGGGGGGTTCGAGGCAGCCCCAGCATTTT. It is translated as CASSLDGAGGSRQPQHF.

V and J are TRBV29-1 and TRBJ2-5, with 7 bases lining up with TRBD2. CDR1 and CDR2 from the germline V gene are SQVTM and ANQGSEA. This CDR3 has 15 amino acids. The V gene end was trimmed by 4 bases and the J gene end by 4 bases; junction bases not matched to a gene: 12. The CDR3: CSVGASGLSGETQYF. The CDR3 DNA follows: TGCAGCGTTGGCGCTAGCGGCCTCTCGGGAGAGACCCAGTACTTC.

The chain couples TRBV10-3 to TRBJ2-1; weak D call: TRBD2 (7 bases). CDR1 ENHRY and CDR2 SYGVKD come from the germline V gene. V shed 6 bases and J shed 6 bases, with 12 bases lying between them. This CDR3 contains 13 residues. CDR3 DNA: TGTGCCATCAGGACGGGGGGCTCCAATGAGCAGTTCTTC. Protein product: CAIRTGGSNEQFF.

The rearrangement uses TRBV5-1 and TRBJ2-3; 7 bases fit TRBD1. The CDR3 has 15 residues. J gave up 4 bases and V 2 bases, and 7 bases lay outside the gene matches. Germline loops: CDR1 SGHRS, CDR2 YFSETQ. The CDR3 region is CASSFEAGGADTQYF. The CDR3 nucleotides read TGCGCCAGCAGCTTCGAGGCAGGGGGAGCAGATACGCAGTATTTT.

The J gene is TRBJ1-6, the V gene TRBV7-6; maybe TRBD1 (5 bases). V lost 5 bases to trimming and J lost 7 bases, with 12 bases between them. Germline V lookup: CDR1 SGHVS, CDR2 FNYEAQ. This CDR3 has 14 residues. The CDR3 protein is CASSQDIFNSPLHF. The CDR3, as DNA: TGTGCCAGCAGCCAGGACATCTTCAATTCACCCCTCCACTTT.

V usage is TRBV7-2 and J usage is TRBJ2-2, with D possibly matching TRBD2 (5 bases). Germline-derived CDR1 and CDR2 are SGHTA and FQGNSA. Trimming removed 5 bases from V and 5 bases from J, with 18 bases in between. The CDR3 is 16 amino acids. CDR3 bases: TGTGCCAGCAGCCCCCAACCTCCGGGGATGACCGGGGAGCTGTTTTTT. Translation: CASSPQPPGMTGELFF. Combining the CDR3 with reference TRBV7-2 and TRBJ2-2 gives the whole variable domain GAGVSQSPSNKVTEKGKDVELRCDPISGHTALYWYRQSLGQGLEFLIYFQGNSAPDKSGLPSDRFSAERTGGSVSTLTIQRTQQEDSAVYLCASSPQPPGMTGELFFGEGSRLTVL.

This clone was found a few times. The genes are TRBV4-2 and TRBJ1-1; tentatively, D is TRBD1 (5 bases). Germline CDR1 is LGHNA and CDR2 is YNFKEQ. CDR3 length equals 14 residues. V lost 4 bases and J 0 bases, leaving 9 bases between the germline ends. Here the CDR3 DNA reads TGTGCCAGCAGCCCGATAGGGGTGAACACTGAAGCTTTCTTT. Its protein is CASSPIGVNTEAFF.

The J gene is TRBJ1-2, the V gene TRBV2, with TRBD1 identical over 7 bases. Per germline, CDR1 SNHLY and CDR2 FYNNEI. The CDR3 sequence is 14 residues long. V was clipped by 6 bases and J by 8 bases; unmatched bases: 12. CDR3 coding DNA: TGTGCCAGCAGCGGGCAACAGGGGATGGGAGGCTACACCTTC. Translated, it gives CASSGQQGMGGYTF.

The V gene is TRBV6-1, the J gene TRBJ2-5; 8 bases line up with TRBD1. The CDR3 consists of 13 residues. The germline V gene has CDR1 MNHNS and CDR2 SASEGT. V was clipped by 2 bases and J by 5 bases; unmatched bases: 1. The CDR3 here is CASSETGGETQYF. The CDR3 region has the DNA TGTGCCAGCAGTGAAACAGGGGGGGAGACCCAGTACTTC.

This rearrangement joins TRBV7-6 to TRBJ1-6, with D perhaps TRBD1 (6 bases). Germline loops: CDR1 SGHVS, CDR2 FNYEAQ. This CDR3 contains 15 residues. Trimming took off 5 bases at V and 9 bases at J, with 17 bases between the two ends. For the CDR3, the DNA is TGTGCCAGCAGCCGCTCCGCAGGGGCATCTTCACCCCTCCACTTT. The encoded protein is CASSRSAGASSPLHF.

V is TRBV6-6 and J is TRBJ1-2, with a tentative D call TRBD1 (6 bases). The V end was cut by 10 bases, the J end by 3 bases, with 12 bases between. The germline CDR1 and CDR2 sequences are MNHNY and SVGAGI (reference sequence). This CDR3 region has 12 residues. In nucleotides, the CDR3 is TGTGCCACTGAACAGGGCGACTATGGCTACACCTTC. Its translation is CATEQGDYGYTF.

For the CDR3, the DNA is TGTGCCAGCAGCCTTGGACTAGCGGGGGGCCAAGAGACCCAGTACTTC. Residues: CASSLGLAGGQETQYF. This chain connects TRBV7-7 to TRBJ2-5; 14 bases map to TRBD2. Germline loops: CDR1 SSHAT, CDR2 FNYEAQ (reference sequence). J gave up 1 base and V 5 bases, and 3 bases lay outside the gene matches. The CDR3 contains 16 residues.

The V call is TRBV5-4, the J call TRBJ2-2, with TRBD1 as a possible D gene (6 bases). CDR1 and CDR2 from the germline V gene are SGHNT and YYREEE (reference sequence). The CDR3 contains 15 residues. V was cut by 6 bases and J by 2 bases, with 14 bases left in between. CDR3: CASKSTGPNTGELFF. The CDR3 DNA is TGTGCCAGCAAAAGTACAGGGCCCAACACCGGGGAGCTGTTTTTT.

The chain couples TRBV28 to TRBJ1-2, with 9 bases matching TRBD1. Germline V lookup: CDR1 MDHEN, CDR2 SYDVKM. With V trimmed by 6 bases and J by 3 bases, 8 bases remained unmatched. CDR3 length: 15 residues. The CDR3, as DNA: TGTGCCAGCAGCCAAACAGGGGGCGCCGACTATGGCTACACCTTC. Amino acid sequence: CASSQTGGADYGYTF.